What follows are 3 T cell receptor beta chains derived from one specimen sequenced in a study of graft-versus-host responses after intestinal transplantation. Profiling relied on immunoSEQ multiplex PCR, and the TCRdb table lists in-frame clones only, not all of them. In the table there are roughly 120,000 clones, roughly 96% of which are singletons. These receptors' targets are unknown. This material consisted of unstimulated CD8+ T cells sorted from spleen or lymph node cells, taken before intestinal transplant. The receptors come from a human donor who received an intestinal transplant.

The CDR3 protein is CASSFGPSNTEAFF. CDR3 DNA: TGTGCCAGCAGCTTTGGACCCTCGAACACTGAAGCTTTCTTT. V usage is TRBV7-9 and J usage is TRBJ1-1; D remains ambiguous. V lost 3 bases, J lost 1 base, and 9 bases lay in between. Germline-derived CDR1 and CDR2 are SEHNR and FQNEAQ (reference sequence). The CDR3 spans 14 residues.

CDR3 residues: CASSQEGGLANEQYF. CDR3 nucleotide sequence: TGCGCCAGCAGCCAAGAAGGGGGACTAGCGAACGAGCAGTACTTC. The V gene is TRBV4-1, the J gene TRBJ2-7; 10 positions match TRBD2. Losses at the gene ends were 0 bases for V and 5 bases for J; bases not matched to a gene: 4. This CDR3 spans 15 amino acids. Germline CDR1 is MGHRA and CDR2 is YSYEKL.

The V call is TRBV9, the J call TRBJ1-1; D remains unclear. The CDR3 spans 14 residues. Per the germline V gene, CDR1 is SGDLS and CDR2 is YYNGEE. Trimming took 1 base from V and 10 from J, leaving 17 bases between them. The CDR3 DNA reads as TGTGCCAGCAGCGTAAAAAAGACGGGCTCCCGAGCTTTCTTT. Protein: CASSVKKTGSRAFF.